These 24 T cell receptor beta chains were all obtained from the same sample, sequenced in a study of T cells in Graves' hyperthyroidism and ophthalmopathy. TCR beta CDR3 region amplification was performed from RNA transcripts. A set of HTBI primers served as the primers for a first-round RT-PCR of the TCR CDR3. TCRdb recomputed calls from the multiplex PCR reads with MiXCR, one row per CDR3 protein. The top ten clones hold 8.4% of a sample with over 650,000 distinct CDR3 sequences, about a sixth of them seen once. What was sequenced was blood. The receptor source for this set is a man aged 18 to 29 with Graves' hyperthyroidism.

To note about this clonotype: The junction and the germline gene differ at one end; a read error may be behind it. V and J are TRBV19 and TRBJ2-5; 7 positions match TRBD1. The CDR3 consists of 15 residues. CDR1 is LNHDA, CDR2 SQIVND, per germline (reference sequence). CDR3: CAGSPRDRGWETQYF. DNA for the CDR3: TGTGCCGGTAGTCCAAGGGACAGAGGGTGGGAGACCCAGTACTTC.

This clonotype was recorded many times. The chain carries TRBV4-2 and TRBJ2-1, with D possibly being TRBD2 (6 bases). Trimming cost V 2 bases and J 0 bases, with 11 bases left between them. This CDR3 is 16 amino acids long. CDR1 and CDR2 (germline): LGHNA, YNFKEQ. The CDR3 protein is CASSQRGSSSYNEQFF. CDR3 nucleotides: TGTGCCAGCAGCCAACGGGGGTCGAGCTCCTACAATGAGCAGTTCTTC.

This clonotype was counted many times. The V call is TRBV2, the J call TRBJ1-3; the D is unclear. V shed 8 bases and J shed 14 bases, with 13 bases lying between them. The CDR3 sequence is 10 residues long. Germline CDR1 SNHLY, CDR2 FYNNEI. CDR3 in amino acids: CASGQNVVYF. For the CDR3, the DNA is TGTGCCAGCGGGCAGAATGTCGTATATTTT.

This clonotype was found many times. The chain uses TRBV27 and TRBJ2-1; TRBD1 matches at 7 bases. CDR3 length equals 17 residues. V trimming: 6 bases; J trimming: 2 bases; junction bases outside the gene matches: 13. Germline assignment: CDR1 MNHEY and CDR2 SMNVEV (reference sequence). The CDR3 loop reads CASRPPGTARTYNEQFF. The CDR3 coding sequence is TGTGCCAGCAGGCCACCCGGGACAGCCCGGACCTACAATGAGCAGTTCTTC.

V gene TRBV30 combines with J gene TRBJ2-3; unclear D gene. Trimming shortened V by 1 base and J by 2 bases, and 10 bases separated the two germline ends. Germline V CDR1 and CDR2: GTSNPN, SVGIG (reference sequence). This CDR3 has 14 amino acids. CDR3 sequence reads: CAWSATAPTDTQYF. In DNA, the CDR3 is TGTGCCTGGAGTGCGACGGCTCCCACAGATACGCAGTATTTT.

Points on this clonotype: A read error may account for a junction end that differs from germline. The chain recombines TRBV12-3 or TRBV12-4 with TRBJ2-5; 8 bases align to TRBD2. The CDR3 sequence is 16 residues long. The CDR3 nucleotides are TGTGCCAGCGGTTTACGGCTAGCGGGCCAACAAGAGACCCAGTACTTC. Translating it yields CASGLRLAGQQETQYF.

Comment on this clonotype: This could be a read error, since a much larger clone is one nucleotide away. This chain links TRBV3-1 with TRBJ1-2; D might be TRBD1 (6 bases). The CDR3 is 13 amino acids. Trimming shortened V by 4 bases and J by 7 bases, and 13 bases separated the two germline ends. Looked up from germline, CDR1 is LGHDT and CDR2 is YNNKEL (reference sequence). CDR3 amino acids: CASSLRQTGGYTF. CDR3 nucleotides: TGTGCCAGCAGCCTCAGACAGACAGGTGGCTACACCTTC.

Worth noting for this clonotype: This may stem from a read error, because a much larger clone lies one nucleotide away. V is TRBV4-1 and J is TRBJ2-7; 10 nucleotides align to TRBD2. V dropped 4 bases and J dropped 3; count of bases not matched to a gene: 9. The CDR3 consists of 16 residues. The germline CDR1 and CDR2 sequences are MGHRA and YSYEKL. CDR3 protein: CASSPRPAGGIYEQYF. CDR3 DNA: TGCGCCAGCAGCCCTCGTCCAGCGGGAGGGATCTACGAGCAGTACTTC.

This clonotype was seen a few times. The chain couples TRBV20-1 to TRBJ2-7; 8 bases match TRBD2. This CDR3 region has 15 residues. The trim removed 4 bases at V and 4 bases at J, leaving 12 bases unmatched. Germline assignment: CDR1 DFQATT and CDR2 SNEGSKA (reference sequence). The chain's CDR3 is CSANRREAGLYEQYF. DNA of the CDR3: TGCAGTGCTAATCGGCGGGAGGCTGGATTATACGAGCAGTACTTC.

This clonotype was detected ten times or more. The chain recombines TRBV10-3 with TRBJ2-4; weak D call: TRBD2 (6 bases). This CDR3 contains 16 residues. Germline V gene sequence: CDR1 ENHRY, CDR2 SYGVKD. Trimming pared 0 bases from V and 3 bases from J, leaving 12 bases between. CDR3 DNA: TGTGCCATCAGTGAGTCGGAGGGCTCGGGCAAAAACATTCAGTACTTC. Translated, it gives CAISESEGSGKNIQYF.

This clonotype was seen more than once but under ten times. The CDR3: CASSLGTGGKNIQYF. In DNA form, the CDR3 reads TGCGCCAGCAGCTTGGGGACAGGGGGAAAAAACATTCAGTACTTC. V is TRBV5-1 and J is TRBJ2-4; 10 bases agree with TRBD1. V shed 0 bases and J 4 bases; nucleotides not matched to a gene: 1. The CDR3 sequence is 15 residues long. Germline V CDR1 and CDR2: SGHRS, YFSETQ.

The V and J genes are TRBV6-1 and TRBJ1-5, with 7 nucleotides matching TRBD1. V lost 5 bases, J lost 4 bases, and 8 bases stayed unmatched. The CDR3 spans 15 residues. Germline V gene data show CDR1 as MNHNS and CDR2 as SASEGT. The CDR3: CASSLGTAVNQPQHF. CDR3 DNA sequence: TGTGCCAGCAGTCTCGGGACAGCGGTTAATCAGCCCCAGCATTTT.

V usage is TRBV4-2 and J usage is TRBJ1-1, with a possible D match to TRBD1 (5 bases). Trimming shortened V by 0 bases and J by 5 bases, and 10 bases separated the two germline ends. This CDR3 has 14 amino acids. The germline V gene encodes CDR1 LGHNA and CDR2 YNFKEQ. The CDR3 here is CASSQEWGKTEAFF. The CDR3 nucleotides are TGTGCCAGCAGCCAAGAATGGGGGAAGACTGAAGCTTTCTTT.

In its sample, this clonotype was seen a few times. This sequence joins TRBV6-1 and TRBJ2-6; possible D gene TRBD1, 8 bases. The CDR3 length is 23 residues. From germline, CDR1 is MNHNS and CDR2 SASEGT. Trimming removed 6 bases at V and 0 bases at J, with 33 bases between. The CDR3 region is CASSRKGWPQGGKSTSGANVLTF. CDR3 bases: TGTGCCAGCAGCCGTAAGGGATGGCCACAGGGGGGGAAATCTACCTCTGGGGCCAACGTCCTGACTTTC.

This clonotype turned up a few times. The chain employs TRBV10-3 and TRBJ2-1; 12 bases agree with TRBD1. V lost 2 bases to trimming and J lost 8 bases; unmatched junction nucleotides: 4. Germline V gene data show CDR1 as ENHRY and CDR2 as SYGVKD. The CDR3 is 15 amino acids. CDR3 loop: CAISERDRGLDEQFF. The CDR3 coding sequence is TGTGCCATCAGTGAGAGGGACAGGGGGCTCGATGAGCAGTTCTTC.

In its sample, this clonotype was seen a few times. As DNA, the CDR3 is TGTGCCTGGAGTGATGGACTAGAGGGCAATGAGCAGTTCTTC. Translating it yields CAWSDGLEGNEQFF. The chain links TRBV30 to TRBJ2-1; 7 positions agree with TRBD2. The CDR3 runs to 14 residues. Germline CDR1 and CDR2: GTSNPN and SVGIG (reference sequence). The junction had 6 bases not matched to a gene; V was cut back by 1 base and J by 6 bases.

V and J are TRBV27 and TRBJ2-1, with TRBD1 matching 9 bases. Trimming cost V 6 bases and J 5 bases; bases outside gene matches: 8. The germline CDR1 and CDR2 sequences are MNHEY and SMNVEV (reference sequence). The CDR3 loop spans 15 amino acids. The CDR3 sequence: CASRSGTGFNNEQFF. As DNA, the CDR3 is TGTGCCAGCAGGAGCGGGACAGGGTTCAACAATGAGCAGTTCTTC.

The chain employs TRBV6-1 and TRBJ1-5, with D possibly TRBD1 on 5 matching bases. CDR1 MNHNS and CDR2 SASEGT come from the germline V gene. With 7 bases removed from V and 0 bases from J, the gap between germline ends came to 13 bases. The CDR3 spans 15 residues. The CDR3 region has the DNA TGTGCCAGCACAGACAGTCCGTATAGCAATCAGCCCCAGCATTTT. Its protein is CASTDSPYSNQPQHF.

The chain combines TRBV11-1 with TRBJ2-4; perhaps TRBD2 as D (5 bases). Germline CDR1 is SGHAT and CDR2 is FQDESV (reference sequence). With 3 bases removed from V and 9 bases from J, the gap between germline ends came to 9 bases. The CDR3 runs 12 residues. The CDR3 is CASSFSAGIQYF. CDR3 sequence (DNA): TGTGCCAGCAGCTTCTCTGCGGGCATTCAGTACTTC. The whole variable domain, remainder taken from reference TRBV11-1 and TRBJ2-4, is EAEVAQSPRYKITEKSQAVAFWCDPISGHATLYWYRQILGQGPELLVQFQDESVVDDSQLPKDRFSAERLKGVDSTLKIQPAELGDSAMYLCASSFSAGIQYFGAGTRLSVL.

The chain carries TRBV12-3 or TRBV12-4 and TRBJ2-7; D gene uncertain. The CDR3 totals 13 residues. The ends were cut back, 6 bases at V and 1 base at J, with 10 bases in the middle. CDR3 region: CASRSRLSYEQYF. CDR3 coding DNA: TGTGCCAGCAGGTCGCGTTTGTCCTACGAGCAGTACTTC.

The chain links TRBV5-1 to TRBJ1-2, with no clear D. The CDR3 extends over 14 amino acids. V lost 2 bases to trimming and J lost 2 bases, with 10 bases between them. CDR1 and CDR2 from the germline V gene are SGHRS and YFSETQ. CDR3 in DNA: TGCGCCAGCAGCTTCGACACTCTGAACTATGGCTACACCTTC. Encoded protein: CASSFDTLNYGYTF.

The table lists this clonotype with a few counts. The rearrangement joins TRBV20-1 to TRBJ2-2; 7 positions match TRBD2. V was clipped by 1 base and J by 5 bases; unmatched bases: 4. Looked up from germline, CDR1 is DFQATT and CDR2 is SNEGSKA (reference sequence). CDR3 length: 14 amino acids. The CDR3 here is CSARGAGGTGELFF. The CDR3 bases are TGCAGTGCTAGAGGTGCCGGGGGGACCGGGGAGCTGTTTTTT.

This clonotype was counted only a few times. The chain is built from TRBV24-1 and TRBJ1-1; 8 nucleotides agree with TRBD1. The CDR3 runs to 13 residues. Unmatched junction bases numbered 2, after V lost 3 bases and J lost 6 bases. Germline values: CDR1 KGHDR, CDR2 SFDVKD. The CDR3 nucleotides are TGTGCCACCAGTGATCCAGGGGGCCCTGAAGCTTTCTTT. Its translation: CATSDPGGPEAFF.

This clonotype was seen repeatedly, ten times or more. This sequence joins TRBV5-1 and TRBJ2-3, with 10 bases fitting TRBD2. The CDR3 length is 15 residues. Germline V CDR1 and CDR2: SGHRS, YFSETQ. The J segment lost 6 bases and the V segment lost 0 bases, leaving 4 bases of the junction unmatched. The CDR3 bases are TGCGCCAGCAGCTTGGTACTAGCGGGAACGGATACGCAGTATTTT. It encodes CASSLVLAGTDTQYF. Drawing the rest from reference TRBV5-1 and TRBJ2-3, the complete variable domain is KAGVTQTPRYLIKTRGQQVTLSCSPISGHRSVSWYQQTPGQGLQFLFEYFSETQRNKGNFPGRFSGRQFSNSRSEMNVSTLELGDSALYLCASSLVLAGTDTQYFGPGTRLTVL.